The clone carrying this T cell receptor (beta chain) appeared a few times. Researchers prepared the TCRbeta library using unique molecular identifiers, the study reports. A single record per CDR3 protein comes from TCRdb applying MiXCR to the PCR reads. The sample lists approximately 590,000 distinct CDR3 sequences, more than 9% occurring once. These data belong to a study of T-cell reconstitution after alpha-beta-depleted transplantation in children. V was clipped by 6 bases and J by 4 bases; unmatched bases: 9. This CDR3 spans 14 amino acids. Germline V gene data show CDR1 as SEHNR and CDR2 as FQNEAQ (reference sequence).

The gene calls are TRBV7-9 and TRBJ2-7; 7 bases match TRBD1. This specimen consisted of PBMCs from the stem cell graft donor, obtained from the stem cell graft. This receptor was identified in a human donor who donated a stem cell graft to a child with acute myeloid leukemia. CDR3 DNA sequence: TGTGCCAGCAGGAGACAGGGAGTCGCTTACGAGCAGTACTTC. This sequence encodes CASRRQGVAYEQYF.